This is a list of T cell receptor beta chains from one sample in a study of blood T cell repertoires in COVID-19. Clones were sequenced by immunoSEQ multiplex PCR, and TCRdb holds only the in-frame ones, with some missing. The sample records roughly 200,000 clones, around 85% being singletons. Input material: PBMCs or T cells enriched from blood (not recorded which). The receptors were sampled from a woman aged 40-49 years with acute COVID-19. Each CDR3 is given with its conserved first and last residue. D genes are given only for firm matches. Size tells how often a clone was seen (once, few, many) or the class of an expanded clone, and some rows leave it out.

length,V,D,size,J,DNA,CDR3
18,TRBV30,TRBD2,.,TRBJ2-1,TGTGCCTGGAGTGCGGGCCGGAGCGGGAGAGTAGGAGCGAATGAGCAGTTCTTC,CAWSAGRSGRVGANEQFF
15,TRBV10-3,.,.,TRBJ1-4,TGTGCCATCAGTGATATGAGAGGTGTTCTTGAAAAACTGTTTTTT,CAISDMRGVLEKLFF
15,TRBV18,.,.,TRBJ1-6,TGTGCCAGCTCACCAGAACCAGGGTTGAATTCACCCCTCCACTTT,CASSPEPGLNSPLHF
16,TRBV10-2,TRBD1,.,TRBJ2-1,TGCGCCAGCAATCGGGAACAGGGGGGCCCCTACAATGAGCAGTTCTTC,CASNREQGGPYNEQFF
15,TRBV29-1,TRBD1,.,TRBJ1-1,TGCAGCGTATCGGGACAGGGGACATTGAACACTGAAGCTTTCTTT,CSVSGQGTLNTEAFF
20,TRBV6-6,TRBD2,.,TRBJ2-1,TGTGCCAGCAGTCGACGATCTGGCGGGACTAGCGGGAGCGGGTACAATGAGCAGTTCTTC,CASSRRSGGTSGSGYNEQFF
18,TRBV7-9,.,.,TRBJ2-3,TGTGCCAGCAGCCCCACTAGCCGAGGGGCGGGGCGCACAGATACGCAGTATTTT,CASSPTSRGAGRTDTQYF
22,TRBV19,.,.,TRBJ2-6,TGTGCCAGTAGTTATCCCAGGGGAAAGCAGGAAACCCACCTTCGTGGGGCCAACGTCCTGACTTTC,CASSYPRGKQETHLRGANVLTF
14,TRBV6-5,.,once,TRBJ1-5,TGTGCCAGCAGTTACTCGACGACGGGGCAGCCCCAGCATTTT,CASSYSTTGQPQHF
15,TRBV7-9,TRBD1,.,TRBJ2-3,TGTGCCAGCAGCTTAGGGGACAGGGAGTTGGATACGCAGTATTTT,CASSLGDRELDTQYF
16,TRBV21-1,.,.,TRBJ2-2,TGTGCCAGCAGAAGCCGGGACAGGGGGCATACCGGGGAGCTGTTTTTT,CASRSRDRGHTGELFF
17,TRBV2,.,.,TRBJ1-1,TGTGCCAGCAGTGAACGTAGGGGCCAGCGCATGAACACTGAAGCTTTCTTT,CASSERRGQRMNTEAFF
17,TRBV13,TRBD2,once,TRBJ2-7,TGTGCCAGCAGTTCCGGGACTAGCGGTCCTTTCTCCTACGAGCAGTACTTC,CASSSGTSGPFSYEQYF
15,TRBV9,.,.,TRBJ2-7,TGTGCCAGCAGCGTCCTGGCGGGAAACTCCTACGAGCAGTACTTC,CASSVLAGNSYEQYF
14,TRBV2,.,.,TRBJ1-1,TGTGCCAGCAGTGAAGCTGGAGGGAGAACTGAAGCTTTCTTT,CASSEAGGRTEAFF
14,TRBV10-2,.,.,TRBJ2-7,TGCGCCAGCTCGACTAGGCCCTTTTCCTACGAGCAGTACTTC,CASSTRPFSYEQYF
15,TRBV10-3,TRBD1,.,TRBJ2-7,TGTGCCATCAGTGACCTGGGACAGGGGTATTACGAGCAGTACTTC,CAISDLGQGYYEQYF
11,TRBV25-1,.,once,TRBJ2-5,TGTGCCAGCAGTGAATCCGGGGCCCAGTACTTC,CASSESGAQYF
14,TRBV5-1,.,few,TRBJ1-1,TGCGCCAGCACCCCGACAGCAATGAACACTGAAGCTTTCTTT,CASTPTAMNTEAFF
20,TRBV14,TRBD2,.,TRBJ2-7,TGTGCCAGCAGCCAAGATAGGACTAGCAAAGGGGGACCATTCTCCTACGAGCAGTACTTC,CASSQDRTSKGGPFSYEQYF
16,TRBV6-1,.,few,TRBJ2-1,TGTGCCAGCAGTGAAGCCAGGCTCATCTCCTACAATGAGCAGTTCTTC,CASSEARLISYNEQFF
12,TRBV19,.,once,TRBJ1-2,TGTGCCAGTAGGCGGACAGAGTATGGCTACACCTTC,CASRRTEYGYTF
15,TRBV5-4,TRBD2,once,TRBJ2-7,TGTGCCAGCAGCCCCGAGGGACTAGTAGGCTACGAGCAGTACTTC,CASSPEGLVGYEQYF
13,TRBV10-2,TRBD2,.,TRBJ2-3,TGCGCCAGCAGGGGACTAGCGGGAGATACGCAGTATTTT,CASRGLAGDTQYF
17,TRBV19,TRBD2,.,TRBJ2-3,TGTGCCAGTAGTATAGACGGGACTAGCGGAGCTCGGGATACGCAGTATTTT,CASSIDGTSGARDTQYF
17,TRBV7-3,TRBD1,few,TRBJ2-7,TGTGCCAGCAGCTTAGGAGGGACCGGGACAGGGAGTGTCGAGCAGTACTTC,CASSLGGTGTGSVEQYF
17,TRBV2,.,.,TRBJ2-5,TGTGCCAGCAGTGAAGCGTTCCGGCCCCGGGGTCCCGAGACCCAGTACTTC,CASSEAFRPRGPETQYF
11,TRBV12-3/TRBV12-4,.,once,TRBJ1-1,TGTGCCAGCAGTTATGGGACATTGGCTTTCTTT,CASSYGTLAFF
11,TRBV2,.,.,TRBJ2-3,TGTGCCAGCAGGGCCACAGATACGCAGTATTTT,CASRATDTQYF
15,TRBV3-1/TRBV3-2,TRBD2,.,TRBJ2-7,TGTGCCAGCAGCCCAGCGGGGGTAGCGGAGCGCGAGCAGTACTTC,CASSPAGVAEREQYF
13,TRBV7-8,.,.,TRBJ2-1,TGTGCCACCAGTACTACCGACTACAATGAGCAGTTCTTC,CATSTTDYNEQFF
16,TRBV19,TRBD1,.,TRBJ1-1,TGTGCCAGTAGTCTCTCCAGGACAGGGTGGGGAACTGAAGCTTTCTTT,CASSLSRTGWGTEAFF
16,TRBV7-9,TRBD2,.,TRBJ2-7,TGTGCCAGCAGCTTAGGGCTAGCGGGAGACTCCTACGAGCAGTACTTC,CASSLGLAGDSYEQYF
15,TRBV2,TRBD1,.,TRBJ1-5,TGTGCCAGCAGAGGGGGCCCCTTAGTAAATCAGCCCCAGCATTTT,CASRGGPLVNQPQHF
17,TRBV4-1,TRBD1,few,TRBJ2-7,TGCGCCAGCAGCCAAGCTACAGCGAGGGGGCTTTCCTACGAGCAGTACTTC,CASSQATARGLSYEQYF
17,TRBV7-9,TRBD2,.,TRBJ2-1,TGTGCCAGCAGCTTAGGTCGGCTAGCGGGAGGGCCTGGTGAGCAGTTCTTC,CASSLGRLAGGPGEQFF
15,TRBV6-5,.,.,TRBJ1-4,TGTGCCAGCAGTTACGGCGGGGCAACTAATGAAAAACTGTTTTTT,CASSYGGATNEKLFF
15,TRBV6-6,TRBD2,.,TRBJ2-7,TGTGCCAGCAGTTACGCGCGGGAGGGCCGGGTCGAGCAGTACTTC,CASSYAREGRVEQYF
15,TRBV5-4,TRBD2,.,TRBJ2-5,TGTGCCAGCACCCGGGCTAGCGGGAGGACGGAGACCCAGTACTTC,CASTRASGRTETQYF
18,TRBV4-3,TRBD2,.,TRBJ2-7,TGCGCCAGCAGCCAAGTCACCCACCCCGGGGGGTCTTCCTACGAGCAGTACTTC,CASSQVTHPGGSSYEQYF
19,TRBV7-2,TRBD1,once,TRBJ1-6,TGTGCCAGCAGCTTTATCAGAGGGACAGGGAGGACTCAGGATTCACCCCTCCACTTT,CASSFIRGTGRTQDSPLHF
14,TRBV28,.,.,TRBJ2-5,TGTGCCAGCAGTTATTACTCCGCACAAGAGACCCAGTACTTC,CASSYYSAQETQYF
16,TRBV11-2,TRBD2,.,TRBJ2-1,TGTGCCAGCAGCCCCAATGTAGCGGGAGTGGGGAATGAGCAGTTCTTC,CASSPNVAGVGNEQFF
15,TRBV11-2,TRBD2,.,TRBJ2-7,TGTGCCAGCAGCTTAGGAACTAGCGGGAGTTACGAGCAGTACTTC,CASSLGTSGSYEQYF
13,TRBV9,.,.,TRBJ2-5,TGTGCCAGCACCAGGACAGACCAAGAGACCCAGTACTTC,CASTRTDQETQYF
14,TRBV6-5,.,.,TRBJ1-1,TGTGCCACGCGGGGTCAATGGGGGAACACTGAAGCTTTCTTT,CATRGQWGNTEAFF
14,TRBV11-3,.,.,TRBJ1-1,TGTGCCAGCAGCTTAGTGACACTGAACACTGAAGCTTTCTTT,CASSLVTLNTEAFF
15,TRBV11-3,.,.,TRBJ1-4,TGTGCCAGCAGCTTAGGCGGGTCAACTAATGAAAAACTGTTTTTT,CASSLGGSTNEKLFF
13,TRBV6-5,.,.,TRBJ2-7,TGTGCCAGCAGAGAGACAAATTCCTACGAGCAGTACTTC,CASRETNSYEQYF
12,TRBV5-6,.,.,TRBJ1-1,TGTGCCAGCAGCTTGGGATCCAGAGAAGCTTTCTTT,CASSLGSREAFF
14,TRBV6-4,TRBD1,.,TRBJ2-3,TGTGCCAGCAGTGAACAGGGGAGCACAGATACGCAGTATTTT,CASSEQGSTDTQYF
15,TRBV27,.,.,TRBJ2-3,TGTGCCAGCAGCCCCAGGGTAAGCCGCACAGATACGCAGTATTTT,CASSPRVSRTDTQYF
13,TRBV5-1,.,.,TRBJ1-2,TGCGCCAGCAGCTCTAGATACAACTATGGCTACACCTTC,CASSSRYNYGYTF
13,TRBV5-4,TRBD1,.,TRBJ1-2,TGTGCCAGCAGCCCACAGGGGAACTATGGCTACACCTTC,CASSPQGNYGYTF
14,TRBV11-3,TRBD2,.,TRBJ2-1,TGTGCCAGCAGCGCTCGGGAGGGCCCGGATGAGCAGTTCTTC,CASSAREGPDEQFF